The clone carrying this TCR beta chain was seen only a few times. What it recognizes is unknown. In germline, CDR1 is SGHTA, CDR2 FQGNSA. The V gene end was trimmed by 5 bases and the J gene end by 1 base; junction bases not matched to a gene: 7. The CDR3 totals 15 residues. TCRdb itself ran the reads through MiXCR, one entry per CDR3 protein. Here the sample spans roughly 860,000 distinct CDR3 sequences, 30% to 35% being singletons. The entry originates in a study of T cell repertoires in cytomegalovirus infection. The sequenced sample was cultured CD8+ T cells from PBMCs, obtained from culture after CMV antigen stimulation. The TCR sequence derives from a human donor in good health (CMV status not recorded). Some clones in this sample may be carry-over from other donors' samples. This sequence joins TRBV7-2 and TRBJ1-2; the match to TRBD1 covers 7 bases. CDR3 in DNA: TGTGCCAGCAGCATCCGGGACAGTCTTAACTATGGCTACACCTTC. Translated, it gives CASSIRDSLNYGYTF.